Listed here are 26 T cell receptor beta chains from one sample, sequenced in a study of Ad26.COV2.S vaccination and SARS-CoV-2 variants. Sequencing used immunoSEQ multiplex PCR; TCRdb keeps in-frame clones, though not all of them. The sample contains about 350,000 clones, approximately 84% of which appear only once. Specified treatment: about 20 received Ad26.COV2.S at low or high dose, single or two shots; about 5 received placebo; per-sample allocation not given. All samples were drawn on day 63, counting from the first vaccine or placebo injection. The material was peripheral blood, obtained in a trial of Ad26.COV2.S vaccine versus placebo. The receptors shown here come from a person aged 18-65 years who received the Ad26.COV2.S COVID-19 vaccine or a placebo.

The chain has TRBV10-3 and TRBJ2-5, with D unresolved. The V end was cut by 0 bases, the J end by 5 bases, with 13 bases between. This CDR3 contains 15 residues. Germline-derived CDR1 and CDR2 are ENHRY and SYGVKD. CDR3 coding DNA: TGTGCCATCAGTGAGTCGCTGGATTCCGGGGAGACCCAGTACTTC. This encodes CAISESLDSGETQYF.

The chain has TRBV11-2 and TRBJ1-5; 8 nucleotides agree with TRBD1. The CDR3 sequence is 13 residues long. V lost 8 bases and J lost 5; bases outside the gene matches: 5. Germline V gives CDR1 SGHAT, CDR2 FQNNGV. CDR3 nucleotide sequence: TGTGCCAGCTCTCAGGGGGCTTATCAGCCCCAGCATTTT. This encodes CASSQGAYQPQHF.

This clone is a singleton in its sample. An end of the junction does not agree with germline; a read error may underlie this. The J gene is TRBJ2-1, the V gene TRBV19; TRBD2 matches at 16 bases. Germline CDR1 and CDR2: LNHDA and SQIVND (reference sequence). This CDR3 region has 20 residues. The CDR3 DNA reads TGTGCCAGGAGTATTACGGGACTAGCGGGAGGGGACAGCTCCTACAATGAGCAGTTCTTC. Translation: CARSITGLAGGDSSYNEQFF.

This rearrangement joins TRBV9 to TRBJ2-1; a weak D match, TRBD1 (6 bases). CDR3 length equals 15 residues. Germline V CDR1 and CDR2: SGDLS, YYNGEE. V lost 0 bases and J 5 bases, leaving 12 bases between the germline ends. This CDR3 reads CASSVVATGHNEQFF. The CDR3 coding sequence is TGTGCCAGCAGCGTAGTAGCGACAGGCCACAATGAGCAGTTCTTC.

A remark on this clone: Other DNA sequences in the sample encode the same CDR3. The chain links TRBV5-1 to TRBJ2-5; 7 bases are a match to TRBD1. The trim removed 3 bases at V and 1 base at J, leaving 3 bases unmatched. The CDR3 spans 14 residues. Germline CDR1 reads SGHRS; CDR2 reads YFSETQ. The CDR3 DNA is TGCGCCAGCAGCTCGGGACAGCTCCAAGAGACCCAGTACTTC. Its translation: CASSSGQLQETQYF.

DNA of the CDR3: TGCGCCAGCAGCCCGCGGACTAGCGGGGGGTTAAACATTCAGTACTTC. It specifies CASSPRTSGGLNIQYF. The chain is built from TRBV4-3 and TRBJ2-4; TRBD2 matches 14 bases. Germline V gene lookup returns CDR1 LGHNA and CDR2 YSLEER. V dropped 4 bases and J dropped 6; count of bases not matched to a gene: 5. The CDR3 sequence is 16 residues long.

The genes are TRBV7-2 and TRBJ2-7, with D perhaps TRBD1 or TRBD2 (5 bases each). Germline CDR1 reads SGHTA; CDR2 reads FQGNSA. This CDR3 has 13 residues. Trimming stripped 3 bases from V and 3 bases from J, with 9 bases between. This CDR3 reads CASSLGVIYEQYF. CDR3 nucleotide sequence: TGTGCCAGCAGCTTGGGGGTGATCTACGAGCAGTACTTC.

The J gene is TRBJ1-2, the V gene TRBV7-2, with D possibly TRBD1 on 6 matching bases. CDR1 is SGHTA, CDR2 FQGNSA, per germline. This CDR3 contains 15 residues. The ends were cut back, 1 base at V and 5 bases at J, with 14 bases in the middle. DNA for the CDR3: TGTGCCAGCAGCTTAGTCGAGGGGGGCCCGTATGGCTACACCTTC. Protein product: CASSLVEGGPYGYTF.

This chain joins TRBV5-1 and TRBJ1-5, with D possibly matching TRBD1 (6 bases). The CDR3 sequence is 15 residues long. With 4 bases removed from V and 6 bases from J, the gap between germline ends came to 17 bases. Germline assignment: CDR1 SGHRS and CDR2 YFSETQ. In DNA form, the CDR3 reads TGCGCCAGCAGCCTTACCGCAGGGGCAGGTCAGCCCCAGCATTTT. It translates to CASSLTAGAGQPQHF.

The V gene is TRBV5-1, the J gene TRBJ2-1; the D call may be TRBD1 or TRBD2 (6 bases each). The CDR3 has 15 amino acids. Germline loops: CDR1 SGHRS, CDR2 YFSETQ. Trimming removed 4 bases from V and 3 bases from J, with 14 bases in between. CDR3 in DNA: TGCGCCAGCAGCCCCGTTGAGGGGGGCTACAATGAGCAGTTCTTC. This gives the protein CASSPVEGGYNEQFF. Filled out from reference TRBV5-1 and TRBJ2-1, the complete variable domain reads KAGVTQTPRYLIKTRGQQVTLSCSPISGHRSVSWYQQTPGQGLQFLFEYFSETQRNKGNFPGRFSGRQFSNSRSEMNVSTLELGDSALYLCASSPVEGGYNEQFFGPGTRLTVL.

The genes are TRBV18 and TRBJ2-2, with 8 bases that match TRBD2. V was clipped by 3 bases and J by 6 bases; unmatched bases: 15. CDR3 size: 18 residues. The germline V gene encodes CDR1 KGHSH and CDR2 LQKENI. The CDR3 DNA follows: TGTGCCAGCTCACCTATCACTACGGGAGGGCCCCGCGCCGGGGAGCTGTTTTTT. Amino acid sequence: CASSPITTGGPRAGELFF. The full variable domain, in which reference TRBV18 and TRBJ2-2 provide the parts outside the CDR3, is NAGVMQNPRHLVRRRGQEARLRCSPMKGHSHVYWYRQLPEEGLKFMVYLQKENIIDESGMPKERFSAEFPKEGPSILRIQQVVRGDSAAYFCASSPITTGGPRAGELFFGEGSRLTVL.

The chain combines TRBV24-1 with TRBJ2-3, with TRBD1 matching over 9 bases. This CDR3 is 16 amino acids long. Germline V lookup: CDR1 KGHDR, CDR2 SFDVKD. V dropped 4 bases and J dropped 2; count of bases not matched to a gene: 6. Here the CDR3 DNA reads TGTGCCACCAGTGAAACCGGGACAGGGAACACAGATACGCAGTATTTT. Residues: CATSETGTGNTDTQYF.

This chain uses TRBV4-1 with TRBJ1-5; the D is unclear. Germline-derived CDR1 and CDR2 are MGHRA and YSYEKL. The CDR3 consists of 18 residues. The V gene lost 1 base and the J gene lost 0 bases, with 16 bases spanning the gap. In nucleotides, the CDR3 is TGCGCCAGCAGCCAAGGTCTTTTCGGGTTTTCTAGCAATCAGCCCCAGCATTTT. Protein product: CASSQGLFGFSSNQPQHF.

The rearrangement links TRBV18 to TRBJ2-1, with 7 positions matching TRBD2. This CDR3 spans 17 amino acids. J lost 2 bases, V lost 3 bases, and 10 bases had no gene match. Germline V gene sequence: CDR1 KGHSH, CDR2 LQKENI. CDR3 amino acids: CASSPSLTGGPYNEQFF. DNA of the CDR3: TGTGCCAGCTCACCGTCTTTGACGGGAGGCCCCTACAATGAGCAGTTCTTC.

CDR3 coding DNA: TGTGCCAGTAGAACAGTGGCCGGGGAGCTGTTTTTT. Translated: CASRTVAGELFF. J is TRBJ2-2 and V is TRBV7-9; D is unclear. V shed 9 bases and J shed 6 bases, with 11 bases lying between them. Germline V gene lookup returns CDR1 SEHNR and CDR2 FQNEAQ (reference sequence). CDR3 size: 12 residues.

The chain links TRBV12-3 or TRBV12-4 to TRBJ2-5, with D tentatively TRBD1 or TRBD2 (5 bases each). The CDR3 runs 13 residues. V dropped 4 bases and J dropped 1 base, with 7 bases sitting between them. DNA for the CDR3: TGTGCCAGCAGTTCCGGGACCCAAGAGACCCAGTACTTC. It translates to CASSSGTQETQYF.

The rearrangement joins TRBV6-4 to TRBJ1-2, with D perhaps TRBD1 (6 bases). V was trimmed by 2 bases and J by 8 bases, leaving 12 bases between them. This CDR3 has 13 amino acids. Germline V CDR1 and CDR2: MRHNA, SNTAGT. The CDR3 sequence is CASSDTGGRGYTF. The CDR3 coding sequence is TGTGCCAGCAGTGACACGGGGGGCCGGGGCTACACCTTC.

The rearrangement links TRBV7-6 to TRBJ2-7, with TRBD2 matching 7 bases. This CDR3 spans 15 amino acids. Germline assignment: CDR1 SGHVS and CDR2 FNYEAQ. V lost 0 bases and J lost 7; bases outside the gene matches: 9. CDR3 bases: TGTGCCAGCAGCTTAGCGGCCGGGGGAGCGGGGGAGCAGTACTTC. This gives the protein CASSLAAGGAGEQYF.

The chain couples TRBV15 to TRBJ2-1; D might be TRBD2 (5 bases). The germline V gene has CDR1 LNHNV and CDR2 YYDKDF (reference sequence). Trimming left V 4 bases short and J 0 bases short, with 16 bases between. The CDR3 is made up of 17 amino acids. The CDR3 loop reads CATSTYDFGVSYNEQFF. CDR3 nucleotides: TGTGCCACCAGCACGTATGACTTCGGGGTCTCCTACAATGAGCAGTTCTTC.

The CDR3: CASSYQGSGSYEQYF. The DNA of the CDR3 is TGTGCCAGCAGTTATCAGGGGTCTGGCTCCTACGAGCAGTACTTC. This chain connects TRBV28 to TRBJ2-7, with D possibly being TRBD1 (6 bases). Germline values: CDR1 MDHEN, CDR2 SYDVKM. This CDR3 is 15 amino acids long. V was clipped by 4 bases and J by 0 bases, with 13 bases between them.

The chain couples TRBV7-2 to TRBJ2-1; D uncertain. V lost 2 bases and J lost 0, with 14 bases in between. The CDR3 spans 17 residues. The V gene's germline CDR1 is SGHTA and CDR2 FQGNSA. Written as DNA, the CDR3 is TGTGCCAGCAGCTTAACATACTTGCTACTCTCCTACAATGAGCAGTTCTTC. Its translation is CASSLTYLLLSYNEQFF.

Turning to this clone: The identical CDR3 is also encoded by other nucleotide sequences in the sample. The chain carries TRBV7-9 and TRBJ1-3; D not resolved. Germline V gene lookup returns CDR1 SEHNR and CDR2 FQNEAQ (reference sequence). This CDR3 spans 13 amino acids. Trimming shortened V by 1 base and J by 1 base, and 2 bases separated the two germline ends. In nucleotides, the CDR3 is TGTGCCAGCAGCTTAGTTTCTGGAAACACCATATATTTT. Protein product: CASSLVSGNTIYF.

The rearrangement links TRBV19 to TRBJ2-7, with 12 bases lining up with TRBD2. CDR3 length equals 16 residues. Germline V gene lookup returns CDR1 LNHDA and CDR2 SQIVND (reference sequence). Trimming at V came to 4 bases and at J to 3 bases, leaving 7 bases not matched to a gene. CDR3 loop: CASSRLAGDNYYEQYF. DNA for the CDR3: TGTGCCAGTAGTAGACTAGCGGGGGACAACTACTACGAGCAGTACTTC.

The CDR3 bases are TGCAGTGCTAGTTCCCCACTGTCGGACTACGAGCAGTACTTC. Its protein product is CSASSPLSDYEQYF. The rearrangement uses TRBV20-1 and TRBJ2-7; D is undetermined. Germline loops: CDR1 DFQATT, CDR2 SNEGSKA (reference sequence). With 3 bases removed from V and 3 bases from J, the gap between germline ends came to 15 bases. This CDR3 spans 14 amino acids.

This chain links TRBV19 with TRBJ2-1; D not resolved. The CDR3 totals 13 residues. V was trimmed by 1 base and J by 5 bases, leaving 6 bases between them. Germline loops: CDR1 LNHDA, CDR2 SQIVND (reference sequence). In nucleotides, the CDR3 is TGTGCCAGTAGTATAGGCCCAAACAATGAGCAGTTCTTC. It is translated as CASSIGPNNEQFF. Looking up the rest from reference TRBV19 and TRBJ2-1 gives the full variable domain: DGGITQSPKYLFRKEGQNVTLSCEQNLNHDAMYWYRQDPGQGLRLIYYSQIVNDFQKGDIAEGYSVSREKKESFPLTVTSAQKNPTAFYLCASSIGPNNEQFFGPGTRLTVL.

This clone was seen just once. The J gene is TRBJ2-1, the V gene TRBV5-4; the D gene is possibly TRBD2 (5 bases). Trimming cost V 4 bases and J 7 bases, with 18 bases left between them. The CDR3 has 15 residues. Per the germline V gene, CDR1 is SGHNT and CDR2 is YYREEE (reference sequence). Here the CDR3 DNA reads TGTGCCAGCAGCGGACCCTTTGAGGGATCGAATGAGCAGTTCTTC. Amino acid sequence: CASSGPFEGSNEQFF.